This T cell receptor beta chain was found in a study of shared clonotypes between healthy human individuals. A word on this clone: Other nucleotide sequences from this sample produce the same CDR3.

Nashville, Tennessee was home to all donors, each a Caucasian adult. This CDR3 spans 13 amino acids. Germline-derived CDR1 and CDR2 are SGHRS and YFSETQ. J gave up 8 bases and V 0 bases, and 0 bases lay outside the gene matches. The repertoire was sequenced with immunoSEQ multiplex PCR; TCRdb's copy has only in-frame clones and lacks some. The table shows about 2.5 million clones, with around 93% occurring only once. The source of this sequence is a man aged 18 to 29 in good health. Some clones in this sample may be carry-over from other donors' samples. The chain is built from TRBV5-1 and TRBJ1-4, with 8 bases matching TRBD1. Material for sequencing was naive CD4+ T cells from PBMCs. Stated subset: CD45RA+ positively selected. The CDR3 loop is CASSLGTGEKLFF. The CDR3 DNA reads TGCGCCAGCAGCTTGGGGACAGGGGAAAAACTGTTTTTT. Full variable domain (missing parts from reference TRBV5-1 and TRBJ1-4): KAGVTQTPRYLIKTRGQQVTLSCSPISGHRSVSWYQQTPGQGLQFLFEYFSETQRNKGNFPGRFSGRQFSNSRSEMNVSTLELGDSALYLCASSLGTGEKLFFGSGTQLSVL.